The rows below give T cell receptor beta chains drawn from one sample of a study of Graves' ophthalmopathy and Graves' hyperthyroidism. MiXCR, run by TCRdb on the multiplex PCR reads, gives a single entry per CDR3 protein. The table includes approximately 500,000 distinct CDR3 sequences, around 14% detected once. The sample was blood. Receptors originate from a woman in her 30s with Graves' ophthalmopathy. The conserved cysteine and the conserved F or W are not part of the CDR3 here. Clone size is shown for a subset of rows, as once, few, many or a class of expanded clone.

v_gene: TRBV10-3; abundance: many; j_gene: TRBJ1-1; CDR3aa: AISHGSPKSKAF
v_gene: TRBV6-1; abundance: many; j_gene: TRBJ2-5; CDR3aa: ASSQQGSIQETQY
v_gene: TRBV6-5; abundance: many; j_gene: TRBJ2-5; CDR3aa: ASSYIGLAGPFQETQY
v_gene: TRBV2; abundance: many; j_gene: TRBJ1-2; CDR3aa: ASSEAGTEHYGYT
v_gene: TRBV28; abundance: many; j_gene: TRBJ2-7; CDR3aa: ASSFTGLGPYEQY
v_gene: TRBV20-1; abundance: many; j_gene: TRBJ1-2; CDR3aa: SARETNYGYT
v_gene: TRBV5-1; abundance: .; j_gene: TRBJ2-7; CDR3aa: ASSLEPGNYEQY
v_gene: TRBV28; abundance: once; j_gene: TRBJ1-2; CDR3aa: ASSLGGRRGYT
v_gene: TRBV20-1; abundance: .; j_gene: TRBJ2-2; CDR3aa: SATQKSTGELF
v_gene: TRBV6-1; abundance: many; j_gene: TRBJ2-4; CDR3aa: ASSATGTAKNIQY
v_gene: TRBV12-3/TRBV12-4; abundance: many; j_gene: TRBJ1-1; CDR3aa: ASSSEWAGNTEAF
v_gene: TRBV19; abundance: many; j_gene: TRBJ2-7; CDR3aa: ASKPRINEGEQY
v_gene: TRBV6-1; abundance: many; j_gene: TRBJ2-7; CDR3aa: ASSEARREGYEQY
v_gene: TRBV6-5; abundance: many; j_gene: TRBJ2-7; CDR3aa: ASSYFGTGFGYEQY
v_gene: TRBV28; abundance: many; j_gene: TRBJ2-5; CDR3aa: ASSISPGSSETQY
v_gene: TRBV2; abundance: many; j_gene: TRBJ2-5; CDR3aa: ASNDVQRGETQY
v_gene: TRBV13; abundance: many; j_gene: TRBJ1-2; CDR3aa: ASSLPYPTDHYGYT
v_gene: TRBV19; abundance: many; j_gene: TRBJ2-2; CDR3aa: ATRPGTANTGELF
v_gene: TRBV6-1; abundance: .; j_gene: TRBJ1-5; CDR3aa: ASRRTYSNQPQH
v_gene: TRBV2; abundance: many; j_gene: TRBJ2-7; CDR3aa: ASSEEGGAYYEQY
v_gene: TRBV12-5; abundance: .; j_gene: TRBJ1-1; CDR3aa: ASGLEGAEDTEAF
v_gene: TRBV20-1; abundance: many; j_gene: TRBJ2-5; CDR3aa: SARVAGPQETQY
v_gene: TRBV12-3/TRBV12-4; abundance: many; j_gene: TRBJ1-2; CDR3aa: ASSPQIAAYGYT
v_gene: TRBV20-1; abundance: many; j_gene: TRBJ1-2; CDR3aa: SARSEANYGYT
v_gene: TRBV29-1; abundance: once; j_gene: TRBJ2-5; CDR3aa: SVGRRLGETQY
v_gene: TRBV28; abundance: .; j_gene: TRBJ2-2; CDR3aa: ASSLRRGDGELF